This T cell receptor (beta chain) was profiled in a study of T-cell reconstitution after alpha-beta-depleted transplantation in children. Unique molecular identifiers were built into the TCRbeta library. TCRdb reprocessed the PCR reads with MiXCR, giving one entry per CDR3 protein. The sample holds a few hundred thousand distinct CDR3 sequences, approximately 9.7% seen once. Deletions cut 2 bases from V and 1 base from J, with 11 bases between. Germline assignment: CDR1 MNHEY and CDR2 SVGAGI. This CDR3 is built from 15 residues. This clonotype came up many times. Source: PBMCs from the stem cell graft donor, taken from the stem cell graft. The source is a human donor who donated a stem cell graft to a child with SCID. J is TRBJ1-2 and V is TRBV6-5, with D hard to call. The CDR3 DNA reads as TGTGCCAGCAGTTACGAACCAGGTCGTAACTATGGCTACACCTTC. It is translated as CASSYEPGRNYGYTF.